One and the same sample provided the 3 T cell receptor beta chains below, sequenced in a study of OX40 agonist ivuxolimab in advanced cancers. The assay was immunoSEQ multiplex PCR, and TCRdb's table has in-frame clones only and misses some. Of more than 95,000 clones in the sample, around nine tenths were seen once. The starting material was CD4+ or CD8+ T cells sorted from blood, obtained in a trial of the OX40 agonist ivuxolimab. These receptors were taken from an adult with an advanced solid tumor such as melanoma, head and neck, liver or kidney cancer.

The J gene is TRBJ1-2, the V gene TRBV6-5; weak D call: TRBD1 (6 bases). The V gene lost 6 bases and the J gene lost 6 bases, with 14 bases spanning the gap. The germline V gene encodes CDR1 MNHEY and CDR2 SVGAGI. The CDR3 loop spans 13 amino acids. For the CDR3, the DNA is TGTGCCAGCAGAGAAAACAGGGACGATGGCTACACCTTC. This sequence encodes CASRENRDDGYTF.

V is TRBV9 and J is TRBJ2-6; D not certain. There are 16 residues in the CDR3. The V end lost 4 bases, the J end lost 0 bases, and 11 bases lay between the germline ends. From germline, CDR1 is SGDLS and CDR2 YYNGEE. The CDR3 sequence: CASSKFQASGANVLTF. CDR3 sequence (DNA): TGTGCCAGCAGCAAATTTCAGGCCTCTGGGGCCAACGTCCTGACTTTC.

The J gene is TRBJ1-1, the V gene TRBV28; maybe TRBD1 (6 bases). Per germline, CDR1 MDHEN and CDR2 SYDVKM. V lost 5 bases and J 1 base, leaving 11 bases between the germline ends. The CDR3 extends over 14 amino acids. CDR3 amino acids: CASSGQSGNTEAFF. The DNA for the CDR3 is TGTGCCAGCAGTGGACAGTCAGGGAACACTGAAGCTTTCTTT. Drawing the rest from reference TRBV28 and TRBJ1-1, the complete variable domain is DVKVTQSSRYLVKRTGEKVFLECVQDMDHENMFWYRQDPGLGLRLIYFSYDVKMKEKGDIPEGYSVSREKKERFSLILESASTNQTSMYLCASSGQSGNTEAFFGQGTRLTVV.